This T cell receptor beta chain appears in the sequencing data of a study of T cell responses to AZD1222 COVID-19 vaccine (dated by TCRdb to the early 2020s). Regarding the complete study: TCR sequencing was performed for about 250 trial participants, of whom 207 were given two doses of AZD1222 and some 26 were given two doses of MenACWY control vaccine. Trial participants were enrolled into age subgroups of 18-55, 56-69 and 70-plus years, which contained approximately 150, 28 and 58 TCR-sequenced participants, respectively.

The CDR3 regions of human TCRbeta chains were analyzed by immunosequencing. The original methods were these. Repertoire TCRs were matched against a reference library of SARS-CoV-2-specific TCRs generated with the MIRA antigen-specificity platform. Breadth was defined as the fraction of unique TCRs that were SARS-CoV-2-associated. Depth was defined as the fraction of total T cells that were SARS-CoV-2-associated. Using the MIRA data, each spike-specific TCR was assigned both to the spike region to which the TCR was reactive and to a CD4 or CD8 class. Log10-transformed breadth and depth values were compared by one-way ANOVA with Sidak's multiple comparisons tests. In TCRdb, the immuneACCESS table is reduced to in-frame sequences with V and J assigned. These tables do not hold every clone; where another copy was compared, an unresolved V gene accounts for under half, and the others remain unexplained. V, J and clone size are those of that table, while D and trimming were read from the DNA. Counted in this sample were approximately 75,000 clones; approximately 87% of them appeared once. The top ten clonotypes cover 1.3% to 1.5% of the sample.

On this clone itself: Its antigen has not been determined. No much larger clone exists at a distance of one base, and base qualities are not known.

This specimen's time point label, per the study, means: about 28 days (+/-7) after the second vaccine dose. AZD1222 recipients given second doses at about 4 weeks or at about 12 weeks were pooled, since spike-specific TCR depth and breadth were not found to differ between the two schedules. The vaccinee samples were drawn from two UK trials, COV001 and COV002, one of which was a single-blind randomized controlled phase 2/3 trial testing AZD1222 (ChAdOx1 nCoV-19) in healthy adults. For TCRbeta chain sequencing, PBMC samples from trial participants were taken at day 0 and at day 28 after the second dose. The full study reports these points: Epitopes outside the regions mutated in the B.1.351 and B.1.1.7 variants were reportedly recognized by nearly half of the unique spike-specific TCRs. Participants were mostly white British and included more females than males, and it was suggested by the authors that clonal diversity may have been underestimated. The 56-69-year group was small, and its depth increase did not reach significance, likely because of low power. Conclusions about previously exposed vaccinees are limited because only a handful of AZD1222 recipients were SARS-CoV-2 seropositive at baseline. A significant rise in spike-specific TCR breadth and depth was observed after two AZD1222 doses relative to day 0 and relative to MenACWY recipients. Vaccine-associated CD4 TCRs spanned the whole spike protein, with dominant responses in regions 160-218 and 743-854. No day 14 peak-response samples were available, so repertoires were characterized only after the peak T cell response.

A distance of 7 bases separates the germline ends of V and J, which lose 0 bases and 4 bases respectively. Per the germline V gene, SGHDT is the CDR1 and YYEEEE is the CDR2. The CDR3 goes from the cysteine to the phenylalanine over 14 residues. Only the CDR3 part of the read is kept: 42 bases, read in frame from the first base. Sequencing was performed on peripheral blood, taken 28 days after the second AZD1222 dose. The TCR comes from an adult who received the AZD1222 COVID-19 vaccine. The chain employs TRBV5-6 and TRBJ2-2; TRBD2 could be the D gene, as 5 bases match. The CDR3 loop reads CASSLGGGTGELFF. The DNA sequence follows: TGTGCCAGCAGCTTGGGCGGAGGCACCGGGGAGCTGTTTTTT.